The T cell receptor (beta chain) under discussion was sequenced for a study of blood T cell repertoires in COVID-19. About the research overall: The United States, Italy and Spain supplied acute and convalescent COVID-19 samples. The analysed material was cDNA or gDNA that came from T cells, B-cell-depleted T cells, or PBMCs.

Produced via immunoSEQ multiplex PCR; TCRdb's table is partial and in-frame only. The sample has about 68,000 clones; more than 80% are singletons. Trimming shortened V by 3 bases and J by 7 bases, and 10 bases separated the two germline ends. Germline V gene sequence: CDR1 DFQATT, CDR2 SNEGSKA (reference sequence). The CDR3 consists of 11 residues. V is TRBV20-1 and J is TRBJ2-7; unclear D gene. The clonotype originates from a man aged 50 to 59 with acute or convalescent COVID-19. The sequenced material came from peripheral blood. Here the CDR3 DNA reads TGCAGTGCTAGTTCTGGGCTGGAGCAGTACTTC. Translated, it gives CSASSGLEQYF.